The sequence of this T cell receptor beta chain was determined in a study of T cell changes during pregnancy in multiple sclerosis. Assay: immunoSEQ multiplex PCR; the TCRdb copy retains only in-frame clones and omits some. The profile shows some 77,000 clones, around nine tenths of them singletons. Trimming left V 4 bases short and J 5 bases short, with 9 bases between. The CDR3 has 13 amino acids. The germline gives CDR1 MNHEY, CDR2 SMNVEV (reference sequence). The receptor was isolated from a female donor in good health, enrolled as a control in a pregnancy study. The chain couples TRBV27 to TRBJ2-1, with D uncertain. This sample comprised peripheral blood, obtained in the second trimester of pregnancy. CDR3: CASSSVSHNEQFF. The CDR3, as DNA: TGTGCCAGCAGTTCGGTTTCTCACAATGAGCAGTTCTTC.